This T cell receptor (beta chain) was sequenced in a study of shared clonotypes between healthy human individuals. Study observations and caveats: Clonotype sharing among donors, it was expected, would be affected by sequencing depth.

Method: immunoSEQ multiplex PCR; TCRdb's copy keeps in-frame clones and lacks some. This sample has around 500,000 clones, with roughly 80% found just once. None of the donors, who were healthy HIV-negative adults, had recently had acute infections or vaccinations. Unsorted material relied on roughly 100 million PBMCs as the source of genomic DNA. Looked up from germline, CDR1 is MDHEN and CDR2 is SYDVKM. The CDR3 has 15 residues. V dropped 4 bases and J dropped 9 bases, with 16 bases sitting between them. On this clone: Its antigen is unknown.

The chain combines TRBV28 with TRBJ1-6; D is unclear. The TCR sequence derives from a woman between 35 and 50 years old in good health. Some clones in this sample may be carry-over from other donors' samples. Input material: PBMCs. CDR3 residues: CASSSVYGPGSPLHF. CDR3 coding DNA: TGTGCCAGCAGTTCCGTTTATGGGCCGGGTTCACCCCTCCACTTT.